A selection of T cell receptor beta chains follows, all from one sample in a study of monozygotic twins with inflammatory bowel disease. Reanalyzing the 5' RACE reads, TCRdb keeps one entry per CDR3 protein, without DNA. The listing records 310,000 or so distinct CDR3 sequences. What was sequenced was blood. The source of these receptors is a human donor with ulcerative colitis or Crohn's disease, or a healthy co-twin of an affected twin (not recorded which). CDR3s include the opening cysteine and the closing phenylalanine or tryptophan.

j_call: TRBJ2-1
v_call: TRBV19
cdr3_aa: CASSQGASYNEQFF

j_call: TRBJ2-7
v_call: TRBV5-1
cdr3_aa: CASSLEASYEQYF

j_call: TRBJ1-5
v_call: TRBV10-2
cdr3_aa: CASSERQGNGDRSNQPQHF

j_call: TRBJ2-7
v_call: TRBV4-1
cdr3_aa: CASSQVLAIPQGRYEQYF

j_call: TRBJ1-2
v_call: TRBV27
cdr3_aa: CASSSRLVGLDGYTF

j_call: TRBJ1-4
v_call: TRBV7-2
cdr3_aa: CASSSDGGNEKLFF

j_call: TRBJ1-1
v_call: TRBV5-1
cdr3_aa: CASRDGRTLNTEAFF

j_call: TRBJ2-1
v_call: TRBV29-1
cdr3_aa: CSVNPTSSYNEQFF

j_call: TRBJ2-2
v_call: TRBV20-1
cdr3_aa: CSARDRGKTGNTGELFF

j_call: TRBJ1-1
v_call: TRBV20-1
cdr3_aa: CSAREGTVNTEAFF

j_call: TRBJ1-3
v_call: TRBV7-6
cdr3_aa: CASSSGQGDASGNTIYF

j_call: TRBJ2-2
v_call: TRBV30
cdr3_aa: CAWSQGREGTGELFF

j_call: TRBJ2-2
v_call: TRBV19
cdr3_aa: CASRLQGVNTGELFF

j_call: TRBJ2-2
v_call: TRBV4-3
cdr3_aa: CASSQEIAGGNTGELFF

j_call: TRBJ2-1
v_call: TRBV5-1
cdr3_aa: CASSFSQGAFGNEQFF

j_call: TRBJ2-1
v_call: TRBV11-2
cdr3_aa: CASSLVERDYNEQFF

j_call: TRBJ2-4
v_call: TRBV5-1
cdr3_aa: CASSLEGPVAKNIQYF

j_call: TRBJ2-2
v_call: TRBV11-2
cdr3_aa: CASSHPGQGASGELFF

j_call: TRBJ2-2
v_call: TRBV5-1
cdr3_aa: CASSLYGSNTGELFF

j_call: TRBJ2-7
v_call: TRBV7-2
cdr3_aa: CASSSRTQGLEQYF

j_call: TRBJ1-6
v_call: TRBV7-2
cdr3_aa: CASSLGAGRFNSPLHF

j_call: TRBJ1-5
v_call: TRBV5-6
cdr3_aa: CASSFTYGTLDGNQPQHF

j_call: TRBJ2-7
v_call: TRBV5-1
cdr3_aa: CASRRDEVSEQYF

j_call: TRBJ2-7
v_call: TRBV20-1
cdr3_aa: CSARPTGWEQYF

j_call: TRBJ2-1
v_call: TRBV5-1
cdr3_aa: CASGIWLGGNEQFF

j_call: TRBJ2-1
v_call: TRBV5-1
cdr3_aa: CASSSREGGNEQFF

j_call: TRBJ2-7
v_call: TRBV6-1
cdr3_aa: CASRGSRGPPYEQYF